A single sample is the source of the 5 T cell receptor beta chains below, sequenced in a study of spatial heterogeneity in lung cancer (dated by TCRdb to the late 2010s). This specimen's time point label, interpreted: sample taken at primary tumor resection. For TCR sequencing, whole RNA was extracted from tumor and nontumor lung tissue, or from cryopreserved PBMC samples, and no cell sorting was done. The method behind the library was 5' RACE. Sequencing took place on a NextSeq 500. Through fastp at Q25 and MiXCR, TCRdb rebuilt clones from the public reads, retaining in-frame beta chains. Rows with a matching CDR3 protein are joined into one entry that keeps the most common DNA and genes. The sample contains some 20,000 distinct CDR3 sequences, roughly 3% of them found a single time. 29% of the sample belongs to the ten largest clones. The specimen comprised PBMCs, sampled at surgery. The receptors stem from a female donor with early-stage non-small cell lung cancer.

The sample holds many counts of this clonotype. Compared with germline, one end of the junction differs, possibly owing to a read error. This rearrangement joins TRBV7-7 to TRBJ2-7; D unresolved. CDR3 length equals 14 residues. CDR1 and CDR2 (germline): SSHAT, FNYEAQ (reference sequence). CDR3 DNA: TGTGCTAGCAGCTTAGGGTCAGGCACCTACGAGCAGTACTTC. Translated: CASSLGSGTYEQYF.

The V gene is TRBV2, the J gene TRBJ1-6; TRBD1 is a possible D gene (5 bases). The CDR3 has 12 residues. Trimming took 6 bases from V and 10 from J, leaving 10 bases between them. Germline V gene sequence: CDR1 SNHLY, CDR2 FYNNEI. Written as DNA, the CDR3 is TGTGCCAGCAGAACACGGGGCTCACCCCTCCACTTT. This sequence encodes CASRTRGSPLHF.

This clonotype has ten or more counts. The chain joins TRBV19 to TRBJ2-1; 7 nucleotides match TRBD2. CDR3 size: 15 residues. The germline gives CDR1 LNHDA, CDR2 SQIVND (reference sequence). The J segment lost 3 bases and the V segment lost 3 bases, leaving 5 bases of the junction unmatched. The CDR3 DNA sequence: TGTGCCAGTAGTATTCACTCTAGCGGCTACAATGAGCAGTTCTTC. Its protein product is CASSIHSSGYNEQFF.

Many counts were recorded for this clonotype. The gene calls are TRBV5-4 and TRBJ2-2, with 10 nucleotides matching TRBD2. Unmatched junction bases numbered 3, after V lost 4 bases and J lost 0 bases. The CDR3 spans 16 residues. CDR1 SGHNT and CDR2 YYREEE come from the germline V gene (reference sequence). CDR3 DNA sequence: TGTGCCAGCAGCCCAGGACTAGCGGCGAACACCGGGGAGCTGTTTTTT. Encoded protein: CASSPGLAANTGELFF.

This clonotype was found many times. The rearrangement links TRBV2 to TRBJ1-4, with D uncertain. V was trimmed by 6 bases and J by 5 bases, leaving 13 bases between them. Germline V gene sequence: CDR1 SNHLY, CDR2 FYNNEI. This CDR3 region has 14 residues. The chain's CDR3 is CASRDRLGNEKLFF. CDR3 DNA sequence: TGTGCCAGCAGGGATAGGCTGGGGAATGAAAAACTGTTTTTT.